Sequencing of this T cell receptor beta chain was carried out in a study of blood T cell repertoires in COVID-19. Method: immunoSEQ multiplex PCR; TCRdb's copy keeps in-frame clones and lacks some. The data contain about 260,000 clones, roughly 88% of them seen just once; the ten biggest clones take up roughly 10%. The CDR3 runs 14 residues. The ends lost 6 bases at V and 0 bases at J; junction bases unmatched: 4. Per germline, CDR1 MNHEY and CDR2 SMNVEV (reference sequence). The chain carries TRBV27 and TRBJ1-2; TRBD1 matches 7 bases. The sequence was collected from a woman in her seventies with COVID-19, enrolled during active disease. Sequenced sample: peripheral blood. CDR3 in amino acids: CASRRGQSNYGYTF. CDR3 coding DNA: TGTGCCAGCAGAAGGGGACAGTCTAACTATGGCTACACCTTC.